This passage covers 6 T cell receptor beta chains from one sample sequenced in a study of shared clonotypes between healthy human individuals. Clones were read by immunoSEQ multiplex PCR, and TCRdb kept only the in-frame ones, dropping some. The top ten hold about 0.38% of the sample, which has about 2.4 million clones, 80% to 95% seen once. Sample: naive CD4+ T cells from PBMCs. Stated subset: CD45RA+ positively selected. The receptors shown here come from a man aged 18 to 30 in good health. Some clones in this sample may be carry-over from other donors' samples.

CDR3 DNA sequence: TGTGCCAGCAGCAATTTGCGGGGGCCCAGATATGGAAACACCATATATTTT. Its protein product is CASSNLRGPRYGNTIYF. The rearrangement links TRBV21-1 to TRBJ1-3. TRBV21-1 is deemed a pseudogene. The CDR3 has 17 amino acids.

This rearrangement joins TRBV15 to TRBJ1-1, with D unresolved. Germline V lookup: CDR1 LNHNV, CDR2 YYDKDF (reference sequence). Trimming shortened V by 6 bases and J by 1 base, and 12 bases separated the two germline ends. The CDR3 has 14 residues. The CDR3 region has the DNA TGTGCCACCAGGGAAAGGAGATGGAACACTGAAGCTTTCTTT. Protein sequence: CATRERRWNTEAFF.

The chain links TRBV5-1 to TRBJ1-1; D gene ambiguous. The CDR3 has 15 amino acids. With 4 bases removed from V and 0 bases from J, the gap between germline ends came to 13 bases. Germline values: CDR1 SGHRS, CDR2 YFSETQ. The DNA for the CDR3 is TGCGCCAGCAGCCCCTGGACGGATATGAACACTGAAGCTTTCTTT. This codes for CASSPWTDMNTEAFF.

V is TRBV5-1 and J is TRBJ1-1; 9 bases are shared with TRBD1. Germline V CDR1 and CDR2: SGHRS, YFSETQ. The CDR3 extends over 12 amino acids. The J segment lost 12 bases and the V segment lost 1 base, leaving 4 bases of the junction unmatched. The CDR3 coding sequence is TGCGCCAGCAGCTTGTCACAGGGGGCGTCTTTCTTT. It codes for CASSLSQGASFF.

CDR3 in DNA: TGTGCCAGCAGCTTGGCAGGGTATGACTATGGCTACACCTTC. Protein product: CASSLAGYDYGYTF. J is TRBJ1-2 and V is TRBV7-2, with a weak D call TRBD1 (5 bases). Germline V gene data show CDR1 as SGHTA and CDR2 as FQGNSA. Trimming shortened V by 3 bases and J by 3 bases, and 11 bases separated the two germline ends. CDR3 length: 14 residues.

The V and J genes are TRBV11-2 and TRBJ1-2; D possibly corresponds to TRBD1 (6 bases). The germline V gene has CDR1 SGHAT and CDR2 FQNNGV. This CDR3 has 12 amino acids. V lost 5 bases and J 5 bases, leaving 9 bases between the germline ends. Here the CDR3 DNA reads TGTGCCAGCAGCCAAAGGGGGTATGGCTACACCTTC. Translating it yields CASSQRGYGYTF.